The T cell receptor beta chain described here comes from a study of cytomegalovirus exposure and HLA in healthy donors (dated by TCRdb to about 2017). Regarding the complete study: According to a later analysis, one platform produced both the 110 or so validation repertoires and the roughly 660 repertoires of the first cohort. A separate validation cohort of about 110 different subjects was used in addition to the 666-subject first cohort. To predict cytomegalovirus infection status, the study combined high-throughput TCR immunosequencing, statistical association of individual TCRs with disease status, and machine learning. The aim of the study was to test whether cataloging public T cell receptors could identify signatures of past pathogen exposure.

The germline V gene (reference sequence) sets CDR1 to GTSNPN and CDR2 to SVGIG. V is pruned by 4 bases and J by 4 bases, leaving 7 bases of the junction without a gene match. Counted from cysteine to phenylalanine, this CDR3 has 14 amino acids. Only the CDR3 DNA is retained, 42 bases long and in frame from the first base. Concerning this clone itself: What antigen it recognizes has not been identified. Within one base of it there is no much larger clone, and no base qualities were kept.

Receptor libraries were prepared by the immunoSEQ multiplex PCR assay. The authors processed their data as follows. A statistical classification framework was built to diagnose cytomegalovirus status from the catalog of TCR beta chain sequences. TCRdb mirrors the immuneACCESS table, restricted to in-frame sequences. Some clones are absent from its copies; in checked studies, under half trace to an unresolved V gene, and the reason for the others is unknown. That table supplies the V and J calls and clone size; D and trimming were determined from the DNA. The sample table shows 250,000 to 350,000 clones, and roughly 90% are seen once. Around 0.9% of the sample is in the top ten clones. Results and caveats for the whole study, not just this receptor: In vitro tests confirmed that a few of the cytomegalovirus-associated TCR beta chains recognize cytomegalovirus antigens. The authors suggested that the approach could potentially be extended to other disease states and immunological phenotypes. The study listed approximately 160 TCR beta chains as associated with cytomegalovirus. In a later analysis, TCRs clustered in the first cohort were found to also tend to co-occur in the 120 or so validation repertoires, with over 90% of cluster scores above 0. While some public TCRs were present in many individuals, most TCR sequences turned up only very rarely across donors. In both the original and validation cohorts, the classifier was reported to diagnose cytomegalovirus status with high specificity and sensitivity. All 120 repertoires were used to score co-occurrence in the validation cohort in a later analysis, because that analysis had no HLA typing for the cohort.

The donors belonged to the validation cohort of around 130 subjects, which was separate from the roughly 670-subject first cohort. This sequence originates from a woman aged 18-29 years in good health and CMV-seronegative. Rearrangement joined TRBV30 to TRBJ2-1; 7 central nucleotides agree with TRBD2. The sample taken for sequencing was PBMCs. The sequence in DNA is TGTGCCTGGATGGCGGGAGTAACATACAATGAGCAGTTCTTC. This sequence encodes CAWMAGVTYNEQFF.